Below, one T cell receptor (beta chain) is given with its context. Antigen specificity is unknown. The record originates from a study of T cell responses to AZD1222 COVID-19 vaccine. Study-level findings and limits: Seropositive status at baseline applied to only 6 or 7 AZD1222 recipients. The donor group comprised mostly white British people and more females; the analysis possibly underestimated clonal diversity. Regions 160-218 and 743-854 dominated among vaccine-associated CD4 TCRs spanning spike.

Only in-frame clones appear in the TCRdb table, and some are missing; sequencing was by immunoSEQ multiplex PCR. The sample lists about 110,000 clones, around 87% seen once, with around 4.5% in the top ten. This CDR3 has 14 amino acids. The germline V gene encodes CDR1 LGHNT and CDR2 FRNRAP. Trimming left V 7 bases short and J 2 bases short, with 13 bases between. The rearrangement links TRBV12-5 to TRBJ2-3; no firm D call. This sequence originates from an adult in good health. This material consisted of peripheral blood, taken on day 0 of AZD1222 vaccination. The CDR3 region is CASAQTTYTDTQYF. The CDR3 DNA reads as TGTGCTAGTGCCCAGACAACCTACACAGATACGCAGTATTTT.